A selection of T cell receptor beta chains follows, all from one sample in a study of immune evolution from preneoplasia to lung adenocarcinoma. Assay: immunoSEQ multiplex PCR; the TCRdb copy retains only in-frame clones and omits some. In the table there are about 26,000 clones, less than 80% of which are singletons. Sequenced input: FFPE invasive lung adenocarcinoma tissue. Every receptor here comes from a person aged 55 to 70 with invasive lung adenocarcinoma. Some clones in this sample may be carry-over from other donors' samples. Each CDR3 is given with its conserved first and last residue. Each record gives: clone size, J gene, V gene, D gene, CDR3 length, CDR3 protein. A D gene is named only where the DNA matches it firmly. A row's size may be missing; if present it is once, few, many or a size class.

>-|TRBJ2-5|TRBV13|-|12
CASSLPGETQYF
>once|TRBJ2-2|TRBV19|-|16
CASSIVRGKHTGELFF
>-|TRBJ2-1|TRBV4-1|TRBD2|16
CASSQDSSGVRNEQFF
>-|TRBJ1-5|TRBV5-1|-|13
CVSSWDGNQPQHF
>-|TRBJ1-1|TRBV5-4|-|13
CASRSVGGAEAFF
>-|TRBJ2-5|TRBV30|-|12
CAWRREQETQYF
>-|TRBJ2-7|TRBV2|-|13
CASTRERTYEQYF
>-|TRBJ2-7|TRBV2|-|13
CASRSERGGEQYF
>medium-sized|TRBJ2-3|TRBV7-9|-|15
CASSLGQGPTDTQYF
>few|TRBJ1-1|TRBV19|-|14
CASSIAEKGTEAFF
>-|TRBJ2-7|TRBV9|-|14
CASSPRPGTYEQYF
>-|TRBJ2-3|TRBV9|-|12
CASSVDTDTQYF
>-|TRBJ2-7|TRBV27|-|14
CASSRHRDNSEQYF
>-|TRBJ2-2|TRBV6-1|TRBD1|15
CASSPGTGDTGELFF
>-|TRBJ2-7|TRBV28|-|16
CASSLRGERGSYEQYF
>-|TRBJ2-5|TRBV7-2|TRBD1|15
CASSLNQGAEETQYF
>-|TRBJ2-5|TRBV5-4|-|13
CASSLSGGETQYF
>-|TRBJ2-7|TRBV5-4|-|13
CASSRDERGEQYF
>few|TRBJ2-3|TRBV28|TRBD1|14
CASRGDRAEDTQYF
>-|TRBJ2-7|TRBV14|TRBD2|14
CASSQGTSGSSTYF
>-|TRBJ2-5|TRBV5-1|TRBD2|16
CASSLAQVAGTETQYF
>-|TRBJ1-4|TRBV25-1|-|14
CASSQEGPTEKLFF
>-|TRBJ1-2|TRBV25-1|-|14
CASSALTGAGGYTF
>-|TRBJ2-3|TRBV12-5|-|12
CASGYGADTQYF
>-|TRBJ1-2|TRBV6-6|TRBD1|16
CASSYVGDRGRYGYTF
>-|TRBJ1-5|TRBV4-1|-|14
CASSQDVGGQPQHF
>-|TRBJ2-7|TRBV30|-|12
CAWSGTVYEQYF
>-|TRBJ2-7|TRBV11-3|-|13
CASSLGRSYEQYF
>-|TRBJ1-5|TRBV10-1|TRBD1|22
CASSRGQGRHQQPGGGNQPQHF
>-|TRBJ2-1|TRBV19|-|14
CATHSHSKNNEQFF
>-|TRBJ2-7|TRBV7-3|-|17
CASTWVGDREVAYEQYF
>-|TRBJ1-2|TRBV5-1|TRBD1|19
CASSLNYGTGVVRERGYTF
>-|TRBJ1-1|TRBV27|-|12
CASGFLNTEAFF
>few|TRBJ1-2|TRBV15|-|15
CATSRDVRAGHGYTF
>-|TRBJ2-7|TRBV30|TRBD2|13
CAWASGSLREQYF
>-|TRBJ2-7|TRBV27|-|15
CASSPGVSPLYEQYF
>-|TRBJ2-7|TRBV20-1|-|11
CSARPVEEQYF
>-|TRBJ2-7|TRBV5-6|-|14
CASSLTGESYEQYF
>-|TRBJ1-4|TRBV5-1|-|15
CASSLDLRSNEKLFF
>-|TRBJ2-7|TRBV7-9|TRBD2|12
CASSLVAGEQYF
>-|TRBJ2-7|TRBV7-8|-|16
CASSLGGSGVVWEQYF
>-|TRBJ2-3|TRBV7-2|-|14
CASTPRARTDTQYF
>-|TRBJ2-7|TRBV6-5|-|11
CASSDRYEQYF
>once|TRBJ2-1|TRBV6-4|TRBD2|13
CASRMREGGPEFF
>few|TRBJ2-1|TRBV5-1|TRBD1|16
CASSPPGTGRVNEQFF
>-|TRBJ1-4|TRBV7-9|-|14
CASSLLGAGEKLFF
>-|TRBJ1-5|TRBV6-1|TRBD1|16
CASSAGTGGEGQPQHF
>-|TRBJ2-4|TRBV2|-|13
CASSGVPRGIQYF
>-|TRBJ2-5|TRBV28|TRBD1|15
CASRRTTGPQETQYF
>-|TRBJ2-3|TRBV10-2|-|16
CATTPSPGLYTDTQYF
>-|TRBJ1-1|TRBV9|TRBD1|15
CASSVNRQGATEAFF
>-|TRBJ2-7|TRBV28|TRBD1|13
CASGQGGPYEQYF
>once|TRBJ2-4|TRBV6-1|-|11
CASRGQGEQYF
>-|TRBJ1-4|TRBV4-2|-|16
CASSQDGGLGAKKLFF
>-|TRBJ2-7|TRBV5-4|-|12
CASSLRGEEQYF
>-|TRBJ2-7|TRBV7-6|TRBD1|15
CASSFGTGLTYEQYF
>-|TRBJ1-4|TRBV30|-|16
CAWSVGYGGTAEKLFF
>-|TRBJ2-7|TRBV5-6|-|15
CASSFYGSRDYEQYF
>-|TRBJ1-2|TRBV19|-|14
CASSIGRTNYGYTF